These 14 T cell receptor beta chains came from one sample sequenced in a study of T cells expressing NK-cell markers (dated by TCRdb to about 2020). Library preparation used 5' RACE. The sequencing machine was an Illumina HiSeq 2000. Based on TCRdb reprocessing of the reads, there is one entry per CDR3 protein sequence, and DNA is missing. This sample's table lists about 260,000 distinct CDR3 sequences. The ten largest clones add up to around 4% of the sample. The sample was blood T cells: a sorted CD56 or NKG2C T cell subset, CD4+ or CD8+ T cells, or bulk PBMC T cells (not recorded which). These receptors were obtained from a woman between 18 and 70 years old in good health.

The chain uses TRBV4-3 and TRBJ1-1; the TCRdb call, TRBD1, lacks DNA for checking. Germline CDR1 LGHNA, CDR2 YSLEER. This CDR3 is built from 18 residues. The CDR3 protein is CASSQDLGWGKGMVGAFF.

J is TRBJ1-5 and V is TRBV12-3 or TRBV12-4; TCRdb designates TRBD1, a call that cannot be tested without DNA. CDR3 length: 13 amino acids. The CDR3 spells CASGTGEGQPQHF.

The chain is built from TRBV20-1 and TRBJ1-2; the D call from TCRdb, TRBD1, cannot be confirmed without DNA. Germline V gene data show CDR1 as DFQATT and CDR2 as SNEGSKA (reference sequence). The CDR3 is made up of 14 amino acids. The CDR3 sequence: CSARERQGIGGYTF.

The genes are TRBV4-2 and TRBJ2-3; TCRdb selects TRBD1, and the lack of DNA leaves this call unchecked. Germline V gives CDR1 LGHNA, CDR2 YNFKEQ. This CDR3 has 17 amino acids. The CDR3: CASSRTSSAPGGDTQYF.

CDR3 sequence reads: CASSLSMNTEAFF. The chain joins TRBV7-3 to TRBJ1-1. The CDR3 spans 13 residues. CDR1 is SGHTA, CDR2 FQGTGA, per germline.

This sequence joins TRBV3-1 and TRBJ2-1; TCRdb picks TRBD2, but there is no DNA to check that call. The CDR3 runs to 15 residues. Germline V gives CDR1 LGHDT, CDR2 YNNKEL (reference sequence). CDR3 sequence: CASSPGLAGIFEQFF.

The chain uses TRBV3-1 and TRBJ2-7. The CDR3 spans 11 residues. Germline loops: CDR1 LGHDT, CDR2 YNNKEL (reference sequence). This CDR3 reads CASSQNYEQYF.

The chain uses TRBV7-8 and TRBJ2-7; TCRdb proposes TRBD1, but this gene call is untestable without DNA. CDR3 length equals 13 residues. Germline V gene lookup returns CDR1 SGHVS and CDR2 FQNEAQ. CDR3 region: CARDRGICYEQYF.

The chain couples TRBV23-1 to TRBJ2-7; TCRdb names TRBD1, which stays unverified in the absence of DNA. TRBV23-1 is an open reading frame whose function is uncertain. This CDR3 spans 14 amino acids. CDR3 region: CASSQSTGIHEQYF.

The chain couples TRBV12-3 or TRBV12-4 to TRBJ1-6; the D gene TCRdb calls, TRBD1, cannot be checked with no DNA. The CDR3 covers 15 residues. CDR3: CASRRTGSYNSPLHF.

The CDR3 protein is CASRTPGLGEPQFF. The chain carries TRBV27 and TRBJ2-1; the D call from TCRdb, TRBD2, cannot be confirmed without DNA. The CDR3 covers 14 residues. Germline V CDR1 and CDR2: MNHEY, SMNVEV (reference sequence).

The chain couples TRBV23-1 to TRBJ2-7; the D call of TRBD1 rests on TCRdb alone, since no DNA is present to check it. TRBV23-1 is reported as an ORF; its role is uncertain. The CDR3 spans 13 residues. CDR3 sequence: CASSPRDSYEQYF.

The CDR3 here is CASRQSPRDSPLHF. The chain employs TRBV6-1 and TRBJ1-6. Germline lookup yields CDR1 MNHNS and CDR2 SASEGT. The CDR3 loop spans 14 amino acids.

The chain is built from TRBV6-5 and TRBJ2-2; the D gene TCRdb calls, TRBD1, cannot be checked with no DNA. CDR3 length equals 14 residues. Germline CDR1 is MNHEY and CDR2 is SVGAGI. The CDR3 region is CASSYGTVFGELFF.